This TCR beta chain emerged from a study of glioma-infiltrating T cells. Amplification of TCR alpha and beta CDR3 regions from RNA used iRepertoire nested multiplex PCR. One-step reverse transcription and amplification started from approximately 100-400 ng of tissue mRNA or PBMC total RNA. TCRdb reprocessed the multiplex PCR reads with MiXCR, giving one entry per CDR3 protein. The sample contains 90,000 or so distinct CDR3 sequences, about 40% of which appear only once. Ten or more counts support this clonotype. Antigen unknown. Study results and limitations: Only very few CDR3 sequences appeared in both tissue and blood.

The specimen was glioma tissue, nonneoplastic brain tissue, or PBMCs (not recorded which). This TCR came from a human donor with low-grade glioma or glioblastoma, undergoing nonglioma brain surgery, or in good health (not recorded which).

CDR3: CASSMRPAGGNHEQYF. The CDR3 DNA is TGTGCCAGTAGTATGCGGCCAGCGGGGGGAAACCACGAGCAGTACTTC. This chain connects TRBV19 to TRBJ2-7; 9 nucleotides line up with TRBD2. The CDR3 has 16 amino acids. Per germline, CDR1 LNHDA and CDR2 SQIVND (reference sequence). V gave up 3 bases and J gave up 5 bases; unmatched junction bases: 11.